The 5 T cell receptor beta chains listed next were all sequenced from one sample in a study of CD8 T cells in Susac syndrome. Reverse transcription used 0.5 to 1 ug RNA and random hexamers. TCRdb redid the calling of the immunoSEQ multiplex PCR reads with MiXCR, one entry per CDR3 protein. The table lists around 200,000 distinct CDR3 sequences, around 93% of them singletons, with approximately 0.08% in the top ten. Sequencing input: CD4+ T cells from PBMCs. These receptors were collected from a human donor with multiple sclerosis.

The rearrangement links TRBV9 to TRBJ1-2; D gene uncertain. V gave up 0 bases and J gave up 2 bases, with 14 bases separating them. This CDR3 comprises 16 residues. CDR1 is SGDLS and CDR2 is YYNGEE in the germline V gene. The CDR3 loop reads CASSVATMASNYGYTF. CDR3 bases: TGTGCCAGCAGCGTAGCTACGATGGCATCGAACTATGGCTACACCTTC.

The chain uses TRBV30 and TRBJ2-3; D gene unclear. The V gene lost 2 bases and the J gene lost 5 bases, with 11 bases spanning the gap. This CDR3 is 13 amino acids long. CDR1 is GTSNPN and CDR2 is SVGIG in the germline V gene (reference sequence). The CDR3 nucleotides are TGTGCCTGGAGTCCCGGGCCCTTAGATACGCAGTATTTT. This sequence encodes CAWSPGPLDTQYF.

The CDR3 sequence is CASSLRGLYNEQFF. The CDR3 DNA sequence: TGTGCCAGCAGTTTGAGGGGTCTCTACAATGAGCAGTTCTTC. The chain is built from TRBV12-3 or TRBV12-4 and TRBJ2-1; D possibly matches TRBD1 or TRBD2 (5 bases each). CDR3 length equals 14 residues. V dropped 3 bases and J dropped 3 bases, with 9 bases sitting between them.

The chain uses TRBV9 and TRBJ1-1, with 7 bases aligning to TRBD1. Germline V gene lookup returns CDR1 SGDLS and CDR2 YYNGEE. Trimming cost V 2 bases and J 0 bases; bases outside gene matches: 10. This CDR3 is 17 amino acids long. Written as DNA, the CDR3 is TGTGCCAGCAGCGTCTGGGACAGCGGGGTGATGAACACTGAAGCTTTCTTT. It codes for CASSVWDSGVMNTEAFF.

This clonotype has a single count. The J gene is TRBJ1-2, the V gene TRBV12-3 or TRBV12-4; tentatively, D is TRBD1 (6 bases). Trimming left V 6 bases short and J 2 bases short, with 13 bases between. The CDR3 spans 14 residues. The chain's CDR3 is CASRPDSLNYGYTF. The CDR3 DNA reads as TGTGCCAGCAGGCCGGACAGTTTGAACTATGGCTACACCTTC.